The 5 T cell receptor beta chains listed next were all sequenced from one sample in a study of shared clonotypes between healthy human individuals (dated by TCRdb to 2020 to 2021). For the CD8 naive samples, CD45RO-negative cells were positively selected for CCR7, yielding a CD45RA+CCR7+ population from which TemRA cells were excluded. The library was generated by the immunoSEQ multiplex PCR assay. TCRdb took this table from immuneACCESS and kept in-frame rearrangements with V and J called. Such tables lack part of the clones; where checked against another copy, unresolved V genes explain under half of the gap, and the rest is unexplained. The sample records about 600,000 clones, 95% to 96% of which are singletons. Together, the top ten hold around 0.11% of the sample. The sample comprised naive CD8+ T cells sorted from blood. What this sample's cell subset or site label stands for: CD45RA+CCR7+. The origin of the receptors is a woman aged 25 to 39 in good health.

The V call is TRBV9, the J call TRBJ2-7, with D possibly being TRBD1 or TRBD2 (5 bases each). The CDR3 length is 13 residues. V was shortened by 4 bases and J by 6 bases, with 14 bases between the two germline ends. CDR1 and CDR2 (germline): SGDLS, YYNGEE. The CDR3 sequence is CASSPSVGVEQYF. CDR3 bases: TGTGCCAGCAGCCCCTCGGTGGGGGTCGAGCAGTACTTC.

The rearrangement joins TRBV4-1 to TRBJ2-2; TRBD1 matches 7 bases. V lost 2 bases and J lost 6; bases outside the gene matches: 9. The CDR3 is 16 residues long. The germline gives CDR1 MGHRA, CDR2 YSYEKL. The CDR3 region is CASSQTGAYGSGELFF. The CDR3 bases are TGCGCCAGCAGCCAAACAGGGGCCTATGGTTCCGGGGAGCTGTTTTTT.

The V gene is TRBV5-5, the J gene TRBJ2-4, with D perhaps TRBD1 or TRBD2 (5 bases each). Germline lookup yields CDR1 SGHKS and CDR2 YYEKEE (reference sequence). The CDR3 length is 17 residues. V was shortened by 5 bases and J by 0 bases, with 18 bases between the two germline ends. CDR3 nucleotide sequence: TGTGCCAGCAGTCCCGAGGGGACCAGATCAGCCAAAAACATTCAGTACTTC. It is translated as CASSPEGTRSAKNIQYF.

The CDR3 coding sequence is TGCGCCAGCAGCCAAGTCCAGCTAGACTACAATGAGCAGTTCTTC. It encodes CASSQVQLDYNEQFF. J is TRBJ2-1 and V is TRBV4-1, with D unresolved. Deletions cut 1 base from V and 3 bases from J, with 10 bases between. The germline V gene has CDR1 MGHRA and CDR2 YSYEKL. CDR3 length: 15 amino acids.

The gene calls are TRBV7-9 and TRBJ2-3; 12 bases agree with TRBD2. Trimming at V came to 5 bases and at J to 0 bases, leaving 6 bases not matched to a gene. The CDR3 runs to 17 residues. The germline CDR1 and CDR2 sequences are SEHNR and FQNEAQ (reference sequence). The DNA of the CDR3 is TGTGCCAGCAGCCCGTATGGGACTAGCGGGAGCACAGATACGCAGTATTTT. It specifies CASSPYGTSGSTDTQYF.